Listed here are 5 T cell receptor beta chains from one sample, sequenced in a study of identical twins. From the 5' RACE reads, TCRdb called clonotypes with MiXCR, one entry per CDR3 protein. The sample includes some 440,000 distinct CDR3 sequences, 20% to 25% of them seen just once. The data were also submitted as part of a second study, on T cells expressing NK-cell markers.

Sequencing used CD4+ T cells sorted from blood. Receptors were obtained from a woman aged 18 to 35 in good health.

This sequence joins TRBV5-1 and TRBJ2-2, with a possible D match to TRBD2 (6 bases). Looked up from germline, CDR1 is SGHRS and CDR2 is YFSETQ. The CDR3 sequence is 11 residues long. With 7 bases removed from V and 6 bases from J, the gap between germline ends came to 7 bases. The CDR3 sequence is CASSGAGELFF. The CDR3 DNA follows: TGCGCCAGCTCGGGAGCCGGGGAGCTGTTTTTT.

In this sample, this clonotype turned up a few times. The chain couples TRBV29-1 to TRBJ2-1; 9 bases align to TRBD2. This CDR3 comprises 14 residues. Germline lookup yields CDR1 SQVTM and CDR2 ANQGSEA. Germline trimming cut 4 bases from V and 4 bases from J; bases unmatched to any gene: 5. CDR3 bases: TGCAGCGTTGTGACTAGCGGAGTTTACAATGAGCAGTTCTTC. Translating gives CSVVTSGVYNEQFF.

A few counts support this clonotype. CDR3 sequence (DNA): TGTGCCAGCAGCCAAGAGCTGGGCAGGGGTGCAACTGAAGCTTTCTTT. Its translation: CASSQELGRGATEAFF. The chain combines TRBV3-1 with TRBJ1-1; D may be TRBD1 (6 bases). Trimming shortened V by 0 bases and J by 5 bases, and 16 bases separated the two germline ends. The CDR3 contains 16 residues. Germline-derived CDR1 and CDR2 are LGHDT and YNNKEL (reference sequence).

This chain links TRBV5-1 with TRBJ2-3, with D possibly being TRBD2 (6 bases). V lost 4 bases and J lost 0, with 18 bases in between. The CDR3 is made up of 17 amino acids. From germline, CDR1 is SGHRS and CDR2 YFSETQ. In DNA, the CDR3 is TGCGCCAGCAGCGGAGGCCCTGGTGGAGGGAGCACAGATACGCAGTATTTT. Translation gives CASSGGPGGGSTDTQYF.

This clonotype has ten or more counts. The chain joins TRBV5-1 to TRBJ2-5; TRBD2 might be the D (5 bases). The germline gives CDR1 SGHRS, CDR2 YFSETQ. V gave up 0 bases and J gave up 4 bases, with 10 bases separating them. The CDR3 loop spans 14 amino acids. CDR3 nucleotides: TGCGCCAGCAGCTTGGGGAATCGGGGAGAGACCCAGTACTTC. Translated: CASSLGNRGETQYF. The full variable domain, in which reference TRBV5-1 and TRBJ2-5 provide the parts outside the CDR3, is KAGVTQTPRYLIKTRGQQVTLSCSPISGHRSVSWYQQTPGQGLQFLFEYFSETQRNKGNFPGRFSGRQFSNSRSEMNVSTLELGDSALYLCASSLGNRGETQYFGPGTRLLVL.